These 4 T cell receptor beta chains originate from one sample sequenced in a study of regulatory T cells in long-lasting Graves disease. Time point denoted: newly diagnosed GD, antithyroid drugs for less than 3 months. The TCR library was made from RNA extracted from PBMCs. Assembly of TCR beta libraries relied on iRepertoire HTBI primers together with Arm-PCR of CDR3 regions. In TCRdb, the multiplex PCR reads were re-called with MiXCR into one record per CDR3 protein. The data contain 200,000 to 250,000 distinct CDR3 sequences, roughly a fifth of them seen just once; the ten biggest clones take up 11% to 15%. The sample consisted of peripheral blood mononuclear cells (PBMCs), taken at new diagnosis, from a patient treated with antithyroid drugs. These receptors were obtained from a female donor with Graves disease.

A word on this clonotype: This may be a read error, as it is one base from a much larger clone. This chain uses TRBV6-1 with TRBJ2-1, with 9 bases lining up with TRBD2. Germline CDR1 and CDR2: MNHNS and SASEGT. The CDR3 sequence is 15 residues long. The CDR3 reads CASSLAGANYNEQSF. In DNA, the CDR3 is TGTGCCAGCAGCTTAGCGGGAGCTAACTACAATGAGCAGTCCTTC.

Many counts were recorded for this clonotype. The chain has TRBV20-1 and TRBJ2-1, with D possibly TRBD2 on 5 matching bases. Deletions cut 0 bases from V and 2 bases from J, with 14 bases between. The V gene's germline CDR1 is DFQATT and CDR2 SNEGSKA (reference sequence). CDR3 length equals 16 residues. The CDR3 spells CSAREDGPRAYNEQFF. The CDR3 region has the DNA TGCAGTGCTAGAGAGGACGGCCCGAGGGCCTACAATGAGCAGTTCTTC.

This clonotype was recorded many times. CDR3 region: CASSLAPFTGELFF. DNA for the CDR3: TGTGCCAGCAGTTTAGCTCCTTTCACCGGGGAGCTGTTTTTT. V is TRBV12-3 or TRBV12-4 and J is TRBJ2-2; D is undetermined. Trimming removed 0 bases at V and 4 bases at J, with 6 bases between. CDR3 size: 14 residues.

This clonotype was counted at least ten times. The chain joins TRBV7-8 to TRBJ2-3, with no clear D. The end of the DNA fits TRBJ2-5 better, so the J call may be wrong. The CDR3 runs to 12 residues. Germline values: CDR1 SGHVS, CDR2 FQNEAQ. The CDR3 region is CASSPRTETQYF. DNA of the CDR3: TGTGCCAGCAGCCCTAGGACCGAGACCCAGTACTTC.